A selection of T cell receptor beta chains follows, all from one sample in a study of Graves' ophthalmopathy and Graves' hyperthyroidism. Each CDR3 protein gets one entry after TCRdb re-called the multiplex PCR reads with MiXCR. Here the sample spans about 740,000 distinct CDR3 sequences, approximately 40% being singletons. The sequencing sample was made of peripheral blood. These receptors were collected from an adult man with Graves' ophthalmopathy. The CDR3 runs from the conserved cysteine through the conserved F or W. D genes are given only for firm matches. The size of a clone is reported for some rows only, either as once, few or many, or as a class for expanded clones.

14 - - TRBV7-8 CASSLAPGAGELFF
16 - - TRBV19 CASSLARLTNTGELFF
16 - - TRBV25-1 CASSYSRRTNTGELFF
13 - - TRBV7-9 CASSPPREETQHF
13 TRBD1 few TRBV19 CASSVQGADGYTF
13 TRBD1 - TRBV10-3 CAIKEPGGTEAFF
15 - many TRBV29-1 CSVAVGGHGTGELFF
15 - many TRBV9 CASSAQVGLNSPLHF
17 TRBD2 - TRBV6-2/TRBV6-3 CASSYAFATSGSCEQYF
13 - - TRBV29-1 CSGGGGRTYEQYF
16 - many TRBV2 CASSEAASSYNSPLHF
13 - - TRBV30 CAWSVDKGDEQYF
14 TRBD1 - TRBV29-1 CSVNRGPGANVLTF
15 TRBD2 - TRBV29-1 CSGHGMGASGETQCF
17 - - TRBV25-1 CASSARDTLHPTGELFF
12 - - TRBV29-1 CSVETGPYEQYF
14 - - TRBV2 CASSPRGPIYEQYF
15 TRBD2 - TRBV4-1 CASSSWTSGKETQYF
16 - - TRBV4-1 CVSSPTLVWRRSEAFF
17 TRBD1 - TRBV9 CASSVVSDRGLIGGYTF
13 - - TRBV9 CASSEEGNTEAFF
12 TRBD1 - TRBV2 CASRDRSTEAFF
14 - - TRBV7-9 CASSLAGQRTEAFF
14 TRBD1 - TRBV7-9 CASGSGQGTSEQYF
14 TRBD1 - TRBV10-3 CATARGRGTGELFF
16 TRBD2 few TRBV11-2 CASSLGRLAVTYEQYF
15 TRBD1 many TRBV24-1 CATSDGRGHNSPLHF
13 - - TRBV6-5 CASRLISNYGYTF
17 TRBD1 many TRBV10-2 CASSEMGQSSGANVLTF
11 - - TRBV10-3 CAISLGGELFF